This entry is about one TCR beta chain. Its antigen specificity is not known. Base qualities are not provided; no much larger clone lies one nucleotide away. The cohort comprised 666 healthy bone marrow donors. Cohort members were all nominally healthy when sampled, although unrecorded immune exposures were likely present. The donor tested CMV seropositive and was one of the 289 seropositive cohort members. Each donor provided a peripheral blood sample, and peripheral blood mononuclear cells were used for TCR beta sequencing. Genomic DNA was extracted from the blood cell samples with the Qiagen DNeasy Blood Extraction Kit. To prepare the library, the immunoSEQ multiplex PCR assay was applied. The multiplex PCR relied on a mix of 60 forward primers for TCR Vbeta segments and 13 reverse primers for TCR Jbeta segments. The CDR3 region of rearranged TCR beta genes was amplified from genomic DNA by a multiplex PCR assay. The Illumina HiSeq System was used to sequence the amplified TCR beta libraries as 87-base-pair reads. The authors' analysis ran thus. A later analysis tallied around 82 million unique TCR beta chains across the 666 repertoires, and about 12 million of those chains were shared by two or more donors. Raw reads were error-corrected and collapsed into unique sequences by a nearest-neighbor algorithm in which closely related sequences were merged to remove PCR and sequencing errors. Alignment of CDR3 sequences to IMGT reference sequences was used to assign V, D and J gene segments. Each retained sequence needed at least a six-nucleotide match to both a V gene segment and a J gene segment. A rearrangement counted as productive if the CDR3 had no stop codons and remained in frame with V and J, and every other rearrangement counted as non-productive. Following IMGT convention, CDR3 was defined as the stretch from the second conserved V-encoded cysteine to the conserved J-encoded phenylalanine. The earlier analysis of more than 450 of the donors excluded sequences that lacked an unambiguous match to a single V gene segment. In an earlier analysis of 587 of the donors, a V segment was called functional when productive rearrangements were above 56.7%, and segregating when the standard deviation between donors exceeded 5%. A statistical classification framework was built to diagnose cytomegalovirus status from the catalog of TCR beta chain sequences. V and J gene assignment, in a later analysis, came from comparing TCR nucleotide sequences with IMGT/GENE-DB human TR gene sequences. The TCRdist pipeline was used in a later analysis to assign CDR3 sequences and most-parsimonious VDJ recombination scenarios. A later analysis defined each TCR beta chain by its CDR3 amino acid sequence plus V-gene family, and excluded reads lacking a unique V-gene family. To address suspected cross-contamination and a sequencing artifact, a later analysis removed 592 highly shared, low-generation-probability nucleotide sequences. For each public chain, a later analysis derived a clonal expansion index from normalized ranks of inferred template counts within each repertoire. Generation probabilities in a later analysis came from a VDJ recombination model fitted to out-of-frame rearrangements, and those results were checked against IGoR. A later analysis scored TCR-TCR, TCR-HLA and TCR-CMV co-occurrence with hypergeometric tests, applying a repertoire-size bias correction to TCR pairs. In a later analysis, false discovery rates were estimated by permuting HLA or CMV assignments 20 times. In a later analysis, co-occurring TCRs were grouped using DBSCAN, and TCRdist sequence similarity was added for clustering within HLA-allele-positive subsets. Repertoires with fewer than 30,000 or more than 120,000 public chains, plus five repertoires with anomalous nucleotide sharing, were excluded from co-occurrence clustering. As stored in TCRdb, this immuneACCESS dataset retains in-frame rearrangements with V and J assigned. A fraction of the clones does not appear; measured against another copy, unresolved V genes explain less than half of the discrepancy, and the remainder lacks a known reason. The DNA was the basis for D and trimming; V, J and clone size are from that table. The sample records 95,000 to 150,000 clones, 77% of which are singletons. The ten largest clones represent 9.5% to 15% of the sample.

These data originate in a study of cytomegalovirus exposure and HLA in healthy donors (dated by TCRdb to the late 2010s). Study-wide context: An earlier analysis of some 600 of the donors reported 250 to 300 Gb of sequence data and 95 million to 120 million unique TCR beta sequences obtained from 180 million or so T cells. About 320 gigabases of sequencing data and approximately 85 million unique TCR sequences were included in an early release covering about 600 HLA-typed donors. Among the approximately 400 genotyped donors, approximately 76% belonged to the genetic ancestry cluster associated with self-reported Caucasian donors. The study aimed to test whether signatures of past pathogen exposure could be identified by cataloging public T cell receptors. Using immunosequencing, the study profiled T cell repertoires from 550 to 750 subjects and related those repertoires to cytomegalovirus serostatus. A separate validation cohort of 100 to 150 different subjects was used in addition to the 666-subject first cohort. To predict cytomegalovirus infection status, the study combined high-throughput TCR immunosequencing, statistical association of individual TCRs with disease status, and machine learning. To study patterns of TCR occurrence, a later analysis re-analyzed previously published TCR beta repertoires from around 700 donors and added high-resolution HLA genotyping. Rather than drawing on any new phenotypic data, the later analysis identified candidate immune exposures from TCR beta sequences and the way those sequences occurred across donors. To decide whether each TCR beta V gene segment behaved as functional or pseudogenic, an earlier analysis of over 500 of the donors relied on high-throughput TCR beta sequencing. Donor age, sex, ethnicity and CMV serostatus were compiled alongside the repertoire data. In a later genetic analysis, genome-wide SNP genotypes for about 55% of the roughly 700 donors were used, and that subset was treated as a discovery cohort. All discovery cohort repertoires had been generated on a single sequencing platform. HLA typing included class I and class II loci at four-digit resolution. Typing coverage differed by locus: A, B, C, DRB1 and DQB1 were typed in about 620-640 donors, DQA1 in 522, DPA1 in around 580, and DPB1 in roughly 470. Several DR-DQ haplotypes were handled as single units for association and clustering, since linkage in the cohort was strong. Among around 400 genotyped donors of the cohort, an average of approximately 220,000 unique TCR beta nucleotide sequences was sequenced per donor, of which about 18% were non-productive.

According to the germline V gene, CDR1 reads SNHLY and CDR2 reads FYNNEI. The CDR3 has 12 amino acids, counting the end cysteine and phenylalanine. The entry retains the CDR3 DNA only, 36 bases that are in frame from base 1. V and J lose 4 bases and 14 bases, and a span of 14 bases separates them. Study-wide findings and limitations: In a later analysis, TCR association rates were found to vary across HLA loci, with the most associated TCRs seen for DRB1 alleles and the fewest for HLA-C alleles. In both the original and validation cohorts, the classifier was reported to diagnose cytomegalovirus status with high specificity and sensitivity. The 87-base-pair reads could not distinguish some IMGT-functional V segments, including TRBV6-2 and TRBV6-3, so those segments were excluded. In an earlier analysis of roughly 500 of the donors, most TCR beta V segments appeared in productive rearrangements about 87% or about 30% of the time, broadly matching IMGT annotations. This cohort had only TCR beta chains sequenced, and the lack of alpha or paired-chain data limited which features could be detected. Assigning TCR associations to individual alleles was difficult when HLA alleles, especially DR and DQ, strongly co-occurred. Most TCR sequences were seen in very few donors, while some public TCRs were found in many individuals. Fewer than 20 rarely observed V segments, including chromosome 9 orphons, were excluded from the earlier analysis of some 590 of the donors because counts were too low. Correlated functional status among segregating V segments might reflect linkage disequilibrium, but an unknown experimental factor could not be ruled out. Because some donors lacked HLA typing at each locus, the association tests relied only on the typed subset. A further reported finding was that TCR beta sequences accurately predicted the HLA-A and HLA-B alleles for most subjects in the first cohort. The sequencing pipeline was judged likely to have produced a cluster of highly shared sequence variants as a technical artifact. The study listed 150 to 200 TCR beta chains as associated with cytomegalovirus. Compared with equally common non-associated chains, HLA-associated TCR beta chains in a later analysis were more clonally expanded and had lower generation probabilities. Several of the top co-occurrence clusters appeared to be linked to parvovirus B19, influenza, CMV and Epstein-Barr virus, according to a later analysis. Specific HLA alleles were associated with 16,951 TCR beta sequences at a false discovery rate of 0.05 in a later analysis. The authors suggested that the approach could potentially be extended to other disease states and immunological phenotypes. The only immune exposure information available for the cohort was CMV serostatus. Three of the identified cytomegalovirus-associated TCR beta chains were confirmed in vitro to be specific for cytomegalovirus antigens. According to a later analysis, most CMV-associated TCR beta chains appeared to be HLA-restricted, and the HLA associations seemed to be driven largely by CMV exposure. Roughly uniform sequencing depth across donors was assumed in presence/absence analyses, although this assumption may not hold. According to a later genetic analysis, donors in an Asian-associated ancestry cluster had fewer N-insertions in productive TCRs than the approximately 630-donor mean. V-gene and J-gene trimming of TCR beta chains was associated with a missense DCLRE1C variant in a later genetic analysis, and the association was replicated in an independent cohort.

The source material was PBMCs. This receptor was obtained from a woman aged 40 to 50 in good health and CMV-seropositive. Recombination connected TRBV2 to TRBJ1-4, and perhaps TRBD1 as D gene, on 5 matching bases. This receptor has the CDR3 CASSAIVRVLFF. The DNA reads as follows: TGTGCCAGCAGTGCGATAGTCAGGGTGCTGTTTTTT.